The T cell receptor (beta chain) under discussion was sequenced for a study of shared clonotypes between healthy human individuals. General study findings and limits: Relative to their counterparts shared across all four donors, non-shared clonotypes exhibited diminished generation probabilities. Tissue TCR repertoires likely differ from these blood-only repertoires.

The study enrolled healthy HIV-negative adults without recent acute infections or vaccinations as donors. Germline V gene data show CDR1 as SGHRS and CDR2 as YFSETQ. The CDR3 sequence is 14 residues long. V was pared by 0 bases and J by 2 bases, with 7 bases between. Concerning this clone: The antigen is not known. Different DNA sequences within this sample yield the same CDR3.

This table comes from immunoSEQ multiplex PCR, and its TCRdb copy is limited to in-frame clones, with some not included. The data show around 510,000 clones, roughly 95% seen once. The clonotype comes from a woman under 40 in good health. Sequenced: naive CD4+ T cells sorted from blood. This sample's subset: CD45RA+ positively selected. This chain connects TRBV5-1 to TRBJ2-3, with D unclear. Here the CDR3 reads CASSLGGYTDTQYF. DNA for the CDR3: TGCGCCAGCAGCTTGGGAGGATACACAGATACGCAGTATTTT.